This record concerns one T cell receptor beta chain sequence. The record originates from a study of CD8 T cells in Susac syndrome. Negative magnetic isolation gave CD8+ and CD4+ cells; FACS enriched CD8+ TEMRA. There are 16 residues in the CDR3. Germline CDR1 reads LNHNV; CDR2 reads YYDKDF (reference sequence). The V end lost 1 base, the J end lost 0 bases, and 13 bases lay between the germline ends. Random hexamers were used to reverse transcribe 0.5 to 1 ug of RNA. A multiplex approach, immunoSEQ multiplex PCR, amplified TCR beta CDR3 across 54 Vbeta and 13 Jbeta. TCRdb processed the immunoSEQ multiplex PCR reads anew with MiXCR; each CDR3 protein has one entry. This table has a few hundred thousand distinct CDR3 sequences, around nine tenths appearing once.

This receptor was identified in a human donor with multiple sclerosis. The chain uses TRBV15 and TRBJ2-7, with TRBD2 as a possible D gene (5 bases). Sample: CD8+ T cells from PBMCs. The CDR3 region is CATSRAGLGSSYEQYF. The CDR3, as DNA: TGTGCCACCAGCAGAGCCGGGTTGGGGAGCTCCTACGAGCAGTACTTC.